Listed here are 13 T cell receptor beta chains from one sample, sequenced in a study of blood T cell repertoires in COVID-19. Sequencing was performed with immunoSEQ multiplex PCR; in TCRdb, only in-frame clones are kept and a portion is missing. Found here are approximately 490,000 clones, 87% of them singletons; the top ten hold 0.7%. The sequencing sample was made of PBMCs or T cells enriched from blood (not recorded which). Receptors originate from a young woman who had recovered from COVID-19.

The count of this clone is one. The genes are TRBV5-6 and TRBJ1-1; 8 nucleotides align to TRBD1. Germline loops: CDR1 SGHDT, CDR2 YYEEEE. With 2 bases clipped from V and 2 bases from J, the junction kept 8 bases outside the gene matches. There are 16 residues in the CDR3. CDR3 region: CASSFFQGAGNTEAFF. The CDR3 DNA reads TGTGCCAGCAGCTTTTTCCAGGGGGCCGGCAACACTGAAGCTTTCTTT.

The chain employs TRBV4-1 and TRBJ1-1; maybe TRBD1 (6 bases). The CDR3 sequence is 15 residues long. The germline V and J ends were trimmed by 4 bases and 5 bases, with 17 bases remaining between them. Germline assignment: CDR1 MGHRA and CDR2 YSYEKL. CDR3 sequence (DNA): TGCGCCAGCAGCCCCATCGGTTGGGGGCGGACTGAAGCTTTCTTT. Its translation is CASSPIGWGRTEAFF.

Of note for this clone: Other nucleotide sequences in the sample specify the same CDR3. V usage is TRBV6-5 and J usage is TRBJ2-1; D is possibly TRBD2 (5 bases). The CDR3 is made up of 12 amino acids. Trimming left V 0 bases short and J 9 bases short, with 6 bases between. Looked up from germline, CDR1 is MNHEY and CDR2 is SVGAGI. The CDR3, as DNA: TGTGCCAGCAGTTACTCTGGAGGTGAGCAGTTCTTC. Protein: CASSYSGGEQFF.

This clone was seen more than once but under ten times. CDR3 nucleotide sequence: TGTGCCATCAGTGAGCAGGGGGCCGACTATGGCTACACCTTC. It encodes CAISEQGADYGYTF. The genes are TRBV10-3 and TRBJ1-2; TRBD1 matches at 8 bases. Germline values: CDR1 ENHRY, CDR2 SYGVKD. The J segment lost 3 bases and the V segment lost 2 bases, leaving 2 bases of the junction unmatched. The CDR3 is 14 amino acids.

The genes are TRBV7-2 and TRBJ2-3; possibly TRBD2 for D (6 bases). This CDR3 has 13 amino acids. Trimming cost V 6 bases and J 4 bases, with 11 bases left between them. Germline V gene lookup returns CDR1 SGHTA and CDR2 FQGNSA. The CDR3 coding sequence is TGTGCCAGCAGGGAGGGTTTGGCAGATACGCAGTATTTT. Translation gives CASREGLADTQYF.

The CDR3 protein is CASSAGGEVYEQYF. CDR3 sequence (DNA): TGCGCCAGCAGCGCGGGCGGGGAGGTATACGAGCAGTACTTC. The chain has TRBV5-1 and TRBJ2-7; perhaps TRBD2 as D (6 bases). Trimming removed 4 bases from V and 4 bases from J, with 15 bases in between. The germline CDR1 and CDR2 sequences are SGHRS and YFSETQ. The CDR3 has 14 residues.

The CDR3 nucleotides read TGCGCCAGCAGCGTAAGGGGCACTGAAGCTTTCTTT. Its protein product is CASSVRGTEAFF. The rearrangement uses TRBV5-1 and TRBJ1-1; perhaps TRBD1 as D (5 bases). Between the trimmed V and J ends, which lost 4 bases and 4 bases, there was a span of 8 bases. This CDR3 region has 12 residues. Per germline, CDR1 SGHRS and CDR2 YFSETQ. The variable domain in full, with the rest retrieved from reference TRBV5-1 and TRBJ1-1, is KAGVTQTPRYLIKTRGQQVTLSCSPISGHRSVSWYQQTPGQGLQFLFEYFSETQRNKGNFPGRFSGRQFSNSRSEMNVSTLELGDSALYLCASSVRGTEAFFGQGTRLTVV.

The chain is built from TRBV28 and TRBJ1-6; 9 bases are a match to TRBD1. The CDR3 covers 16 residues. After removal of 8 bases from V and 10 bases from J, the junction contained 15 bases not matched to a gene. The germline CDR1 and CDR2 sequences are MDHEN and SYDVKM. Here the CDR3 DNA reads TGTGCCAGCCGACGCCCGAACCGGGACAGGGTCTCACCCCTCCACTTT. It is translated as CASRRPNRDRVSPLHF.

The genes are TRBV27 and TRBJ2-7, with TRBD1 matching 7 bases. V shed 6 bases, J shed 1 base, and the junction held 15 bases outside the gene matches. Looked up from germline, CDR1 is MNHEY and CDR2 is SMNVEV (reference sequence). The CDR3 is 17 amino acids. The CDR3 DNA reads TGTGCCAGCAGCCCCGCCCTTCAGGACAGGAGATCCTACGAGCAGTACTTC. Its protein is CASSPALQDRRSYEQYF.

J is TRBJ2-1 and V is TRBV25-1; D is possibly TRBD1 (8 bases). The CDR3 has 16 amino acids. In germline, CDR1 is MGHDK, CDR2 SYGVNS. Between the trimmed V and J ends, which lost 3 bases and 4 bases, there was a span of 16 bases. CDR3 residues: CASSDTGGAGYNEQFF. The CDR3 region has the DNA TGTGCCAGCAGTGATACAGGGGGGGCAGGGTACAATGAGCAGTTCTTC.

This chain uses TRBV5-1 with TRBJ1-1, with D possibly TRBD1 on 6 matching bases. Germline CDR1 SGHRS, CDR2 YFSETQ. The germline V and J ends were trimmed by 4 bases and 4 bases, with 11 bases remaining between them. CDR3 length: 13 residues. CDR3 loop: CASSPEGGTEAFF. The CDR3, as DNA: TGCGCCAGCAGCCCCGAAGGGGGCACTGAAGCTTTCTTT. Based on the CDR3 plus reference TRBV5-1 and TRBJ1-1, the full variable domain is KAGVTQTPRYLIKTRGQQVTLSCSPISGHRSVSWYQQTPGQGLQFLFEYFSETQRNKGNFPGRFSGRQFSNSRSEMNVSTLELGDSALYLCASSPEGGTEAFFGQGTRLTVV.

The chain uses TRBV9 and TRBJ2-4; 15 bases match TRBD2. The J segment lost 3 bases and the V segment lost 2 bases, leaving 6 bases of the junction unmatched. This CDR3 is built from 18 residues. Germline V gene sequence: CDR1 SGDLS, CDR2 YYNGEE. CDR3 region: CASSVGLAGGPVKNIQYF. The DNA for the CDR3 is TGTGCCAGCAGCGTTGGACTAGCGGGGGGGCCTGTCAAAAACATTCAGTACTTC.

V and J are TRBV19 and TRBJ1-1; 7 bases are shared with TRBD1. The CDR3 is 16 amino acids. The J segment lost 4 bases and the V segment lost 5 bases, leaving 13 bases of the junction unmatched. CDR1 is LNHDA, CDR2 SQIVND, per germline (reference sequence). CDR3 DNA sequence: TGTGCCAGTAGTGACATTCTACAGGGGACCCCCACTGAAGCTTTCTTT. Its translation is CASSDILQGTPTEAFF.